The clone carrying this T cell receptor (beta chain) was detected once. Each CDR3 protein gets one entry after TCRdb re-called the 5' RACE reads with MiXCR. The data show approximately 400,000 distinct CDR3 sequences, roughly 26% seen once. The data belong to a study of T-cell memory formation after mild COVID-19. The germline gives CDR1 SGHTS, CDR2 YDEGEE. The CDR3 consists of 12 residues. V was cut by 5 bases and J by 5 bases, with 11 bases left in between. The chain carries TRBV5-8 and TRBJ2-7; D gene unclear. The sequence came from an adult woman who had mild COVID-19 (a few samples of this study predate the infection). Cell type and time point are not known. Material: PBMCs or a T cell subset sorted from them (not recorded which). CDR3 protein: CASRLRLHEQYF. The CDR3 bases are TGTGCCAGCAGGCTCCGCCTCCACGAGCAGTACTTC.